This T cell receptor beta chain was recovered during a study of T-cell reconstitution after alpha-beta-depleted transplantation in children. Germline trimming cut 0 bases from V and 2 bases from J; bases unmatched to any gene: 7. This CDR3 contains 19 residues. Germline V gene lookup returns CDR1 SGHRS and CDR2 YFSETQ. Using unique molecular identifiers, the investigators prepared the TCRbeta library. TCRdb reprocessed the PCR reads via MiXCR and lists one record per CDR3 protein. The data hold 330,000 or so distinct CDR3 sequences, with 10% to 13% observed a single time. The sample holds a few counts of this clonotype.

V gene TRBV5-1 combines with J gene TRBJ2-2; 13 nucleotides align to TRBD2. The clonotype originates from a human donor who donated a stem cell graft to a child with acute lymphoblastic leukemia. The sequencing used PBMCs from the stem cell graft donor, collected from the stem cell graft. CDR3 bases: TGCGCCAGCAGCTTGGGGCCCTCGGGACTAGCGGGAAACACCGGGGAGCTGTTTTTT. Translating gives CASSLGPSGLAGNTGELFF.